This record concerns one T cell receptor beta chain sequence. V was pared by 3 bases and J by 7 bases, with 8 bases of the junction left unmatched. This CDR3 comprises 14 residues. CDR1 is MDHEN and CDR2 is SYDVKM in the germline V gene. Profiled with immunoSEQ multiplex PCR; TCRdb holds only in-frame clones, not every one. The sample includes roughly 53,000 clones, under 85% of them seen just once. These data come from a study of T cell clones after liver transplantation. Sequences were derived from CD4+ T cells from blood, sampled at the 22-month timepoint. The TCR was taken from a human patient who received a liver transplant. These T cells may partly come from the graft donor. The chain employs TRBV28 and TRBJ1-2, with 7 bases aligning to TRBD1. CDR3 in amino acids: CASSLAQGRPGYTF. Here the CDR3 DNA reads TGTGCCAGCAGTTTGGCACAGGGGAGGCCTGGCTACACCTTC.